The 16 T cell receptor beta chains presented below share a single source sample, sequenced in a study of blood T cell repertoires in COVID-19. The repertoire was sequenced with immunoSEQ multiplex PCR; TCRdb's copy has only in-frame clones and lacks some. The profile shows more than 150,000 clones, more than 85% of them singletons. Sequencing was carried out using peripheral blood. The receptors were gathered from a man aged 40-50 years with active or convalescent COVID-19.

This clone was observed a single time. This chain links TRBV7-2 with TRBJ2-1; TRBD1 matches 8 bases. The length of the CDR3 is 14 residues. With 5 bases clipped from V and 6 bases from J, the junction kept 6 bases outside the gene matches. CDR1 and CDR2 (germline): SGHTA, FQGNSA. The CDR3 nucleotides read TGTGCCAGCAGCCGTGGGACAGGCAGCAATGAGCAGTTCTTC. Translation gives CASSRGTGSNEQFF.

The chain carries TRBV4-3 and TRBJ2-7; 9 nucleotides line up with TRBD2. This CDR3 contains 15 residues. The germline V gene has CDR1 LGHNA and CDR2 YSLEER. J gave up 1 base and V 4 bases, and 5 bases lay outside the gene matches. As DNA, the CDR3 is TGCGCCAGCAGCCGGGTAGCGGGGGAGTCCTACGAGCAGTACTTC. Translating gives CASSRVAGESYEQYF.

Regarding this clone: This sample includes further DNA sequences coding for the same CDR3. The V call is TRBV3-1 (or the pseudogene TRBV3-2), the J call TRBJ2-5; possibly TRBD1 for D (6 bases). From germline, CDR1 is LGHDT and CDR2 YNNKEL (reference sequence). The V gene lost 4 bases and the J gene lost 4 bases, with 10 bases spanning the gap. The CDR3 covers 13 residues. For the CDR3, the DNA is TGTGCCAGCAGCCGGGGGCTAGCAGAGACCCAGTACTTC. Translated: CASSRGLAETQYF.

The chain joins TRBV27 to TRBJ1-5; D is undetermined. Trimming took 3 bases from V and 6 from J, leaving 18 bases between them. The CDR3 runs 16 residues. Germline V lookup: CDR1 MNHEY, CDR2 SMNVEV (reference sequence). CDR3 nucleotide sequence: TGTGCCAGCAGTTTTCTGGGGAGCGGTGGAAGTCAGCCCCAGCATTTT. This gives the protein CASSFLGSGGSQPQHF.

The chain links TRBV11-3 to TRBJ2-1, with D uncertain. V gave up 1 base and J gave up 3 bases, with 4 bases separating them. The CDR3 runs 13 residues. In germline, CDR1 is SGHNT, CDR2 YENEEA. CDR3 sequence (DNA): TGTGCCAGCAGCTTAGGCTACTACAATGAGCAGTTCTTC. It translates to CASSLGYYNEQFF.

This chain's CDR3 is CASTKPYGTLNSPLHF. CDR3 DNA: TGTGCCAGCACCAAGCCCTACGGGACACTGAATTCACCCCTCCACTTT. The chain recombines TRBV9 with TRBJ1-6; the D gene is possibly TRBD1 (6 bases). Trimming stripped 6 bases from V and 7 bases from J, with 20 bases between. The CDR3 totals 16 residues. Germline V gives CDR1 SGDLS, CDR2 YYNGEE.

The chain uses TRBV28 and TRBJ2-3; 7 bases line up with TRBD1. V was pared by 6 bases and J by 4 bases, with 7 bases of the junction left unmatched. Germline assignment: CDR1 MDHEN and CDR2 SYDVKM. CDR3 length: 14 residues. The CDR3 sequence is CASRTGREADTQYF. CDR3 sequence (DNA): TGTGCCAGCAGGACAGGGAGAGAGGCAGATACGCAGTATTTT.

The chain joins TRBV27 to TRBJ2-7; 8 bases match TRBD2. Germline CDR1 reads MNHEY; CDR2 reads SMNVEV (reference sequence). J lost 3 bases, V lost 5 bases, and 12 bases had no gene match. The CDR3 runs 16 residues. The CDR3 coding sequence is TGTGCCAGCAGTGTAGCCTCCGGGACTAGTGTCTACGAGCAGTACTTC. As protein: CASSVASGTSVYEQYF.

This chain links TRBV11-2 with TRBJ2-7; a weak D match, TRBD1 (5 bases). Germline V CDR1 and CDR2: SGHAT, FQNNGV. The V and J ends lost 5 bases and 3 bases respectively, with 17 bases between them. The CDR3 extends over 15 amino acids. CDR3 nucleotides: TGTGCCAGCAGCCCGCCGGGCTCCAGGGACTACGAGCAGTACTTC. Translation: CASSPPGSRDYEQYF.

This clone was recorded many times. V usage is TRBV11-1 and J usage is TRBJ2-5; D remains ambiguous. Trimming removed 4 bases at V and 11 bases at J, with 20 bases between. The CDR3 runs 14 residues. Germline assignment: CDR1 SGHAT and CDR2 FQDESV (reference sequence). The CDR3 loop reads CASSSRTAAVFQYF. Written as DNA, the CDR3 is TGTGCCAGCAGCTCACGTACAGCAGCCGTATTTCAGTACTTC. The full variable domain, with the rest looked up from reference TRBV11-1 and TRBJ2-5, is EAEVAQSPRYKITEKSQAVAFWCDPISGHATLYWYRQILGQGPELLVQFQDESVVDDSQLPKDRFSAERLKGVDSTLKIQPAELGDSAMYLCASSSRTAAVFQYFGPGTRLLVL.

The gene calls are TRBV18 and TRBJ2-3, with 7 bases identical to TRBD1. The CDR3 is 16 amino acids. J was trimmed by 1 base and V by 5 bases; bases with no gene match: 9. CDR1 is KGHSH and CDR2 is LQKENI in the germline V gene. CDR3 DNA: TGTGCCAGCTCATTTGACAGGGTAGTGGGCACAGATACGCAGTATTTT. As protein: CASSFDRVVGTDTQYF.

This CDR3 reads CASSFVLTSFRGANVLTF. CDR3 nucleotide sequence: TGTGCCAGCAGCTTTGTCCTGACATCCTTTCGCGGGGCCAACGTCCTGACTTTC. The chain employs TRBV7-9 and TRBJ2-6; no clear D. CDR1 is SEHNR and CDR2 is FQNEAQ in the germline V gene (reference sequence). The CDR3 has 18 amino acids. Trimming took off 3 bases at V and 4 bases at J, with 19 bases between the two ends.

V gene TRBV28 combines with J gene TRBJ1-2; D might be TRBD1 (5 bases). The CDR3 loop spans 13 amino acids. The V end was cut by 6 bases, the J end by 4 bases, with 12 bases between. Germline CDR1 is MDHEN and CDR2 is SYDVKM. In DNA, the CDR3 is TGTGCCAGCAGACCACAGGACATCTATGGCTACACCTTC. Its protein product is CASRPQDIYGYTF.

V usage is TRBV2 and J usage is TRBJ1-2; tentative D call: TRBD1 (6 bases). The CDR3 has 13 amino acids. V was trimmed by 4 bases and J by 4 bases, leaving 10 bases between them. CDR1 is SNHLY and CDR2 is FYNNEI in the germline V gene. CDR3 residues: CASSGTGLYGYTF. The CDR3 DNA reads TGTGCCAGCAGTGGTACAGGGCTCTATGGCTACACCTTC.

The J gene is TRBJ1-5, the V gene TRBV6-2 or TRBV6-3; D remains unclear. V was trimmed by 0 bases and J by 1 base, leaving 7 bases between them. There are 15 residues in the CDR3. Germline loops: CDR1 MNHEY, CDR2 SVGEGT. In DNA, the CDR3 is TGTGCCAGCAGTTACTCGGGCGGGAGCAATCAGCCCCAGCATTTT. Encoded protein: CASSYSGGSNQPQHF.

CDR3 sequence: CASSSTGGTGNTIYF. CDR3 sequence (DNA): TGTGCCAGCAGTTCCACAGGGGGTACAGGAAACACCATATATTTT. The chain employs TRBV28 and TRBJ1-3; TRBD1 matches at 8 bases. The junction had 6 bases not matched to a gene; V was cut back by 4 bases and J by 4 bases. CDR3 length: 15 amino acids. CDR1 is MDHEN, CDR2 SYDVKM, per germline. Combining the CDR3 with reference TRBV28 and TRBJ1-3 gives the whole variable domain DVKVTQSSRYLVKRTGEKVFLECVQDMDHENMFWYRQDPGLGLRLIYFSYDVKMKEKGDIPEGYSVSREKKERFSLILESASTNQTSMYLCASSSTGGTGNTIYFGEGSWLTVV.